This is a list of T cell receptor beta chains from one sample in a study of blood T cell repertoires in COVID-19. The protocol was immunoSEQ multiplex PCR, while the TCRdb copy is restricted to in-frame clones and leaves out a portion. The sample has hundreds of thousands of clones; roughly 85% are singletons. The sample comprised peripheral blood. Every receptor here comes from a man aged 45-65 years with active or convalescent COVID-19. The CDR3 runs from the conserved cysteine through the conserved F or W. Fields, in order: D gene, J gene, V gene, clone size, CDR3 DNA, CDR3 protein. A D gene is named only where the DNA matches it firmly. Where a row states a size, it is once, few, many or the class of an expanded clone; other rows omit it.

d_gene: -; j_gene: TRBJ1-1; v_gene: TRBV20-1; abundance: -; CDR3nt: TGCAGTGCTATACGGCAGGGTGAAGCTTTCTTT; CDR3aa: CSAIRQGEAFF
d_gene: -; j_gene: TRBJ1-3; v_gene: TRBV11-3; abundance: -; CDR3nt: TGTGCCAGCAGCTTAGAATTGGGCCACCGGCCAGGAAACACCATATATTTT; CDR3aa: CASSLELGHRPGNTIYF
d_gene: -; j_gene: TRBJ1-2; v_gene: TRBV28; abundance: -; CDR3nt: TGTGCCAGCAGACCTCCCAGCGGCTATGGCTACACCTTC; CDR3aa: CASRPPSGYGYTF
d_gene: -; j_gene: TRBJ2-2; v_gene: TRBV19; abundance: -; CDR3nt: TGTGCCAGTAGCCCAGGGGTAAGGAACACCGGGGAGCTGTTTTTT; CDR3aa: CASSPGVRNTGELFF
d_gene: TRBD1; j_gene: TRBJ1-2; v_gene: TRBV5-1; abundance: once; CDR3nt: TGCGCCAGCAGCCCACAGGGGAATGGCTACACCTTC; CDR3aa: CASSPQGNGYTF
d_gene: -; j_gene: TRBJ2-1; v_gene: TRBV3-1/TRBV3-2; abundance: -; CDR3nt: TGTGCCAGCAAAGAGACTCCCCGAGGAAATGAGCAGTTCTTC; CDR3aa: CASKETPRGNEQFF
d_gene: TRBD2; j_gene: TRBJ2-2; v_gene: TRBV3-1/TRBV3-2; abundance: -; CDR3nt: TGTGCCAGCAGCCCCGGGGGAGGGACCGGGGAGCTGTTTTTT; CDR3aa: CASSPGGGTGELFF
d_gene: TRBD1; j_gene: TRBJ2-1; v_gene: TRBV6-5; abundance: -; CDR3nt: TGTGCCAGCAGTTACCAGGGGGTGAGCCCCTACAATGAGCAGTTCTTC; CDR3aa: CASSYQGVSPYNEQFF
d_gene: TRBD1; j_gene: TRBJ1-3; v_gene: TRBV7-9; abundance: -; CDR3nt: TGTGCCACCCCAAGGACAGGGGGGGGAAACACCATATATTTT; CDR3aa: CATPRTGGGNTIYF
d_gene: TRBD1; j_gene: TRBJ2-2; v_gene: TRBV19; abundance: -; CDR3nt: TGTGCCAGTAGAGACAGGGGCCGAACCGGGGAGCTGTTTTTT; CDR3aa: CASRDRGRTGELFF
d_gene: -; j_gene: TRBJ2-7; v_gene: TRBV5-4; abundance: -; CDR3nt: TGTGCCAGCAGCTTGGTAGGGGCCGGACAGACCTACGAGCAGTACTTC; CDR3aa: CASSLVGAGQTYEQYF
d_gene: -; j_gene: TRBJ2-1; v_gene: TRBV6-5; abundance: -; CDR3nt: TGTGCCAGCAGCCAGTCGGGGTCCTACAATGAGCAGTTCTTC; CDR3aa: CASSQSGSYNEQFF
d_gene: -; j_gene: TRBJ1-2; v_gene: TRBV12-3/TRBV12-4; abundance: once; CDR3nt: TGTGCCAGCAGTTTGGGGGGGTGGTATGGCTACACCTTC; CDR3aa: CASSLGGWYGYTF
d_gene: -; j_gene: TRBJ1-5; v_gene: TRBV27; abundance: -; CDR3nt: TGTGCCAGCAGTTTAGAAGGAAGCGGACGCAATCAGCCCCAGCATTTT; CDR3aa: CASSLEGSGRNQPQHF
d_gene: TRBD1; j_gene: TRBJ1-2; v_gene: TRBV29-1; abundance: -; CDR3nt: TGCAGCGTCGCCAACCCGGACAGGGTGGGAGGCTACACCTTC; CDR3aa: CSVANPDRVGGYTF
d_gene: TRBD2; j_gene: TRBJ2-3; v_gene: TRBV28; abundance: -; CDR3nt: TGTGCCAGCAGGCCGGGGGGTGGTCACACAGATACGCAGTATTTT; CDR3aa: CASRPGGGHTDTQYF
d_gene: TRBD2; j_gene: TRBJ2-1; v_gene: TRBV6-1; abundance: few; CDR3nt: TGTGCCAGCAGTGAAGCGGGGGTTCTGGCGGGAGCCGCGTACAATGAGCAGTTCTTC; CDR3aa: CASSEAGVLAGAAYNEQFF
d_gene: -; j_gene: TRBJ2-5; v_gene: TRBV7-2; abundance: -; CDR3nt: TGTGCCAGCAGTAGGGGCCATGAGGAGACCCAGTACTTC; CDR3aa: CASSRGHEETQYF
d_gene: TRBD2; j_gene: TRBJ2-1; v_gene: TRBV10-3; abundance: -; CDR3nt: TGTGCCATCAGTGTGACTAGCGGGAGGGCTCCCAATGAGCAGTTCTTC; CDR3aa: CAISVTSGRAPNEQFF
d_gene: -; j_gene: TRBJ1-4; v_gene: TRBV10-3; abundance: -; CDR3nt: TGTGCCATCAGTGATTCGGGGGAACCTAATGAAAAACTGTTTTTT; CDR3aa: CAISDSGEPNEKLFF
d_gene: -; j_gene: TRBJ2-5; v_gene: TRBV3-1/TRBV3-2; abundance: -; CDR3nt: TGTGCCAGCAGCCAAGTCCACCACGCGGGGTCGGCCCGATACTTC; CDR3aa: CASSQVHHAGSARYF
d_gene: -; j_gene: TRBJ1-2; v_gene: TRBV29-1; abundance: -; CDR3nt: TGCAGCGCCGAAACAGGAAACTATGGCTACACCTTC; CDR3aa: CSAETGNYGYTF
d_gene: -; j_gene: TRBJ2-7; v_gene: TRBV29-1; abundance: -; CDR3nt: TGCAGCGTTGAATTTAACTACGAGCAGTACTTC; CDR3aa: CSVEFNYEQYF
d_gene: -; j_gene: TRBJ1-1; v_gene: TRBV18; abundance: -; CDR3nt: TGTGCCAGCTCACCGGCGGGACTTCGTATCCTCGGGACTGAAGCTTTCTTT; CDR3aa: CASSPAGLRILGTEAFF
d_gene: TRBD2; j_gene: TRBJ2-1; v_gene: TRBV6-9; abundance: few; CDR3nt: TGTGCCAGCAGGCTTATAGAGGGGACTAGCGGGAGAGTTGGCTACAATGAGCAGTTCTTC; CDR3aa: CASRLIEGTSGRVGYNEQFF
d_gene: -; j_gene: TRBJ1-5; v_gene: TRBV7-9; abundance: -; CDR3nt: TGTGCCAGCAGCTCCGATGGAGGGCAGCCCCAGCATTTT; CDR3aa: CASSSDGGQPQHF
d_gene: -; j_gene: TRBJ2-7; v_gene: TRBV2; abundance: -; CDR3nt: TGTGCCAGCAGTGTTGGCAGCTCCTACGAGCAGTACTTC; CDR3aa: CASSVGSSYEQYF
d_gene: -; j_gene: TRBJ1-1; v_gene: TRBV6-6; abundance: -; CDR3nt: TGTGCCAGCGGTGGCCGCGGGAACACTGAAGCTTTCTTT; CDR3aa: CASGGRGNTEAFF
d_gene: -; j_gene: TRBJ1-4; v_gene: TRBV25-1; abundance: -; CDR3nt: TGTGCCAGCAGGTCGACAGTGAATGAAAAACTGTTTTTT; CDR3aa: CASRSTVNEKLFF
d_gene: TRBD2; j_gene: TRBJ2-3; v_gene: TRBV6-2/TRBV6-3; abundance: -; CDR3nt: TGTGCCAGCAGCGCCGGACTAGCGAACGAAATCCCAGATACGCAGTATTTT; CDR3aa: CASSAGLANEIPDTQYF
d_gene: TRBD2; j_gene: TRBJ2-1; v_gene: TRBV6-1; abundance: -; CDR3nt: TGTGCCAGCAGTGAGGGGGGAGCGGGAAAGGTAAATGAGCAGTTCTTC; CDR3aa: CASSEGGAGKVNEQFF
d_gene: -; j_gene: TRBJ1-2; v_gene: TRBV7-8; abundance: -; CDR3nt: TGTGCCAGCAGCTTAGAATCAGGGAACTATGGCTACACCTTC; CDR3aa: CASSLESGNYGYTF
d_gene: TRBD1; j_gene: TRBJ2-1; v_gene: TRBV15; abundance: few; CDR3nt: TGTGCCACCTCCAATAACTCGGGACAGAGGCGGCTTGAGCAGTTCTTC; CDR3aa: CATSNNSGQRRLEQFF
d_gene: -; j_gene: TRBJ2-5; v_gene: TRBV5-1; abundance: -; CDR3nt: TGCGCCAGCAGCTCTGGGGGGGGGCGGAAAGAGACCCAGTACTTC; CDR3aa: CASSSGGGRKETQYF
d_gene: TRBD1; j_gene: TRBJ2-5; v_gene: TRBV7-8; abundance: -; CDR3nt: TGTGCCAGCAGCTCCCGCCGAGACAGGGTGATGGAGACCCAGTACTTC; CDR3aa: CASSSRRDRVMETQYF
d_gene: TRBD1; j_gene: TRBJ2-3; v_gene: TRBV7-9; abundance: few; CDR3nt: TGTGCCAGCAGCCCACAGGGGGTAAGCACAGATACGCAGTATTTT; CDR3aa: CASSPQGVSTDTQYF
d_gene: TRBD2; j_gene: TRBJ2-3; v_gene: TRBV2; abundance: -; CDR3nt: TGTGCCAGCAGTGGGGGAGGGGATACGCAGTATTTT; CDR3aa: CASSGGGDTQYF
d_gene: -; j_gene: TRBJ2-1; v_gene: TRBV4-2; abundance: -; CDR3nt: TGTGCCAGCAGCCAAGCAGCAGCGGATGAGCAGTTCTTC; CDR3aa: CASSQAAADEQFF
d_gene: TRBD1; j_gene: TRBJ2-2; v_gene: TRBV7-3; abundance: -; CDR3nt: TGTGCCAGCAGCTTGACAGGGACCGGGGAGCTGTTTTTT; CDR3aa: CASSLTGTGELFF
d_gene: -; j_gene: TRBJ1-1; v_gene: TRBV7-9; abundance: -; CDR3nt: TGTGCCAGCAGCTTAGCTCGGGGGGCCAACACTGAAGCTTTCTTT; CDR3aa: CASSLARGANTEAFF
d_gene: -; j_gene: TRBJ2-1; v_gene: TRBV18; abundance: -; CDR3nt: TGTGCCAGCTCACCGGGGCCTAGCGCAGTACCGAACAATGAGCAGTTCTTC; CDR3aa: CASSPGPSAVPNNEQFF
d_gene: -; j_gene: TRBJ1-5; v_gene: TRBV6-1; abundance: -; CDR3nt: TGTGCCAGCAGTGAAGCAAGGGGGTCCGGTCAGCCCCAGCATTTT; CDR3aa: CASSEARGSGQPQHF
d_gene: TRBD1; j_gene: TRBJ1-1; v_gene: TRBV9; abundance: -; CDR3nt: TGTGCCAGCAGCGCGCCGACAGGGGGCGTGAGCACTGAAGCTTTCTTT; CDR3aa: CASSAPTGGVSTEAFF
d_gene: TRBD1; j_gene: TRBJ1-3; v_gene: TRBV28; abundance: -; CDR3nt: TGTGCCAGCACCCACGGACAGGGGACTGGAAACACCATATATTTT; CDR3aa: CASTHGQGTGNTIYF
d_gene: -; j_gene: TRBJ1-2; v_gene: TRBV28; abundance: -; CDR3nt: TGTGCCAGCAGCCCGCCTTGGGGGGAGAGACTCATCTATGGCTACACCTTC; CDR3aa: CASSPPWGERLIYGYTF
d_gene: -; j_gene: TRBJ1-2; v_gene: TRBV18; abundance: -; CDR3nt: TGTGCCAGCTCACCATCCTCAGGGATCTATGGCTACACCTTC; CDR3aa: CASSPSSGIYGYTF
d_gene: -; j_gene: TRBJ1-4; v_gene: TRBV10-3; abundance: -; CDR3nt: TGTGCCATCAGTCATCCAGGGACTAATGAAAAACTGTTTTTT; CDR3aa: CAISHPGTNEKLFF